This T cell receptor beta chain derives from a study of T cells expressing NK-cell markers. This CDR3 has 16 amino acids. From germline, CDR1 is SGHRS and CDR2 YFSETQ. To note about this clonotype: Antigen: not known.

Overall study results and limits: Of CD8+ T cells, 1.0-7.0% belonged to dominant NKG2C+ clonotypes in 5 to 7 donors.

5'RACE template switching built TCR beta cDNA with unique molecular identifiers. TCRdb re-called the 5' RACE reads and catalogs CDR3 proteins one per entry, DNA excluded. The listing records around 550,000 distinct CDR3 sequences. What was sequenced was blood T cells: a sorted CD56 or NKG2C T cell subset, CD4+ or CD8+ T cells, or bulk PBMC T cells (not recorded which). The receptor was derived from a man aged 18-30 years in good health. The chain joins TRBV5-1 to TRBJ2-2; the TCRdb D gene call, TRBD1, has no DNA to confirm it. CDR3 in amino acids: CASSFGTGVYTGELFF.